This T cell receptor beta chain was sequenced for a study of T cells in Graves' hyperthyroidism and ophthalmopathy (dated by TCRdb to the late 2010s). As for the study more broadly: Peripheral blood was sampled at the time of initial diagnosis, prior to any treatment. Prospective prediction of ophthalmopathy was tested in an independent validation cohort of approximately 19 hyperthyroidism patients and some 17 patients who later progressed to ophthalmopathy. TCR Vbeta CDR3 sequencing of some 140 peripheral blood samples (43 ophthalmopathy, about 75 hyperthyroidism and approximately 17 progressor patients) is reported in the paper. To identify distinguishing TCR V-J signatures, a discovery cohort of roughly 100 patients was used, comprising 40 to 45 with Graves' ophthalmopathy and some 60 with stable Graves' hyperthyroidism. Once sampling was done, hyperthyroidism patients were given methimazole at a starting dose of 30 mg daily, whereas ophthalmopathy patients were given high-dose intravenous methylprednisolone. For training and testing, the 80 to 100 patients in the discovery cohort were randomly divided in a 7:3 ratio. Thyroid tissue and blood T-cell repertoires from several Graves' hyperthyroidism patients were also compared in the study. The investigation overall reported the following: Most expanded thyroid clonotypes (frequency above 0.001) were also detected in blood, a finding suggesting that blood repertoires may reflect thyroid immune responses. Ophthalmopathy was separated from stable hyperthyroidism by a 13 V-J signature model, with approximately 85% sensitivity and roughly 81% specificity obtained in cross-validation and 80%/75% obtained in testing. No statistical method was used to fix the sample size in advance, and group allocation was not hidden from the investigators. During validation, the model predicted progression to ophthalmopathy a median of about 5.9 months ahead of onset, with around 71% sensitivity and more than 72% specificity.

TCR beta CDR3 regions were amplified from RNA transcripts. The first round of RT-PCR for the TCR CDR3 was performed with the HTBI primer set and the Qiagen OneStep RT-PCR kit. The libraries were constructed in a second round of multiplex PCR and then size-selected and purified. Sequencing of the libraries was done on an Illumina HiSeq2000 using paired-end 100 bp reads. The study's own analysis went as follows. SOAPnuke was used to process the raw data, throwing out any read that contained adapters or uncalled bases, had a mean Phred below 15, or lacked an exact constant-primer or identifier match. COPE v1.2.5 was used to merge high-quality paired reads, and clonotypes were defined as unique nucleotide sequences. MiTCR v1.1 was used to align the clonotypes against IMGT TRBV, TRBD and TRBJ reference segments. The analysis included only V-J combinations with a frequency above 0.0001, which together covered around 99% of the repertoires. The TCS score was defined as F50 (clonal expansion) divided by E x V (chaos), with BLOSUM62-based TCRdist calculated between CDR3 peptides within each V-J. Welch's t-statistics and random forest reduced roughly 530 V-J features to 10 to 15, which were used in a naive Bayes classifier (R e1071). TCRdb reprocessed the public reads (quality trimming at Q25 with fastp, clone calling with MiXCR) and kept in-frame beta chains. Rows with a matching CDR3 protein are joined into one entry that keeps the most common DNA and genes. The V and J calls were determined by TCRdb, not by the authors. The sample yields roughly 400,000 distinct CDR3 sequences; about 15% were counted once. The ten top clones hold about 27% of the sample.

Points on this clonotype: The specificity of this receptor is unknown. No much larger clone is present one base from it, and per-base qualities are unavailable.

Hyperthyroidism patients were aged 18 to 65 years and newly diagnosed, with disease duration of less than 2 months. Any patient with an uncontrolled infection, another autoimmune disease, pregnancy or lactation was excluded. Diagnoses relied on clinical symptoms, serum thyroxine and TRAb, thyroid ultrasound and orbital computed tomography. For progressor patients, blood was drawn at the first diagnosis of hyperthyroidism, before any ophthalmopathy symptoms had appeared. PBMCs were isolated from more than 8 ml of fresh peripheral blood by Ficoll-Paque density gradient centrifugation. Progressor patients were defined as those initially diagnosed with Graves' hyperthyroidism in whom ophthalmopathy developed during follow-up. Trizol reagent was used to extract total RNA, and RNA quality was then checked on an Agilent 2100 Bioanalyzer. Specimen: blood. This sequence originates from a woman aged 18-29 years with Graves' hyperthyroidism that later progressed to Graves' ophthalmopathy.

The DNA sequence follows: TGCAGTGCCCTCTCGCAGGGCGGCCAGCCCCAGCATTTT. Translated, this is CSALSQGGQPQHF. The V and J segments used are TRBV20-1 and TRBJ1-5; TRBD1 is perhaps the D gene, given 5 matching bases. Trimming at the junction amounts to 6 bases on V and 7 bases on J, and the germline ends lie 16 bases apart. The cysteine opens and the phenylalanine closes a CDR3 of 13 amino acids. The read is trimmed to its CDR3 DNA, 39 bases read in frame from base 1. Via the germline V gene (reference sequence), CDR1 is DFQATT and CDR2 SNEGSKA.